The following is a TCR beta chain sequence with its context. Its antigen is currently unknown. Sample treatment: over 15 received Ad26.COV2.S at low or high dose, single or two shots; a few received placebo; per-sample allocation not given. Samples came from day 63 after the first vaccine or placebo injection. This entry belongs to a study of Ad26.COV2.S vaccination and SARS-CoV-2 variants. At the level of the study: The trial was COV1001 and the donor's arm was Ad26.COV2.S. Study results and caveats: Vaccinees reportedly had broad spike-specific CD8+ and CD4+ T cell responses.

Some clones are missing from TCRdb's copy, which holds only in-frame ones; the method was immunoSEQ multiplex PCR. The sample has about 680,000 clones, around 92% seen once. The clonotype originates from a person aged 18-65 years who received the Ad26.COV2.S COVID-19 vaccine or a placebo. The sample was peripheral blood, taken in a trial of Ad26.COV2.S vaccine versus placebo.

CDR3 loop: CASSLGAAGQPQHF. The CDR3 DNA follows: TGTGCCAGCAGTTTGGGTGCTGCGGGTCAGCCCCAGCATTTT. The genes are TRBV27 and TRBJ1-5, with D unresolved. V lost 3 bases and J 6 bases, leaving 12 bases between the germline ends. Germline assignment: CDR1 MNHEY and CDR2 SMNVEV (reference sequence). The CDR3 is made up of 14 amino acids.